This entry describes one TCR beta chain. As yet, its antigen is unknown. V was clipped by 6 bases and J by 12 bases, with 12 bases between them. The CDR3 covers 11 residues. This sample is drawn from a study of T-cell reconstitution after alpha-beta-depleted transplantation in children. Findings and caveats of the study: From newly produced T cells came most of the T-cell counts and diversity one year after transplant. About two months after transplant, alpha-beta T cells reportedly came from several hundred expanded graft clones. After transplant, high TCRbeta diversity at day 60 in some patients arose from surviving recipient T cells and thymic progenitors.

Using unique molecular identifiers, the investigators prepared the TCRbeta library. Each CDR3 protein gets one entry after TCRdb re-called the PCR reads with MiXCR. The sample holds roughly 790,000 distinct CDR3 sequences, 16% seen once. The origin of this receptor is a male patient younger than 18 who had a stem cell transplant for acute lymphoblastic leukemia, so the T cells may come from the graft donor. This material consisted of PBMCs, mostly from graft donor cells, taken 360 days after TCRalphabeta/CD19-depleted stem cell transplant. The chain recombines TRBV12-3 or TRBV12-4 with TRBJ2-1, with D uncertain. DNA for the CDR3: TGTGCCAGCAGCTTGAGGTCCGGGCAGTTCTTC. This sequence encodes CASSLRSGQFF.